These 27 T cell receptor beta chains were sequenced from one sample in a study of cytomegalovirus exposure and HLA in healthy donors. PCR involved 60 Vbeta and 13 Jbeta primers. Clones were read by immunoSEQ multiplex PCR, and TCRdb kept only the in-frame ones, dropping some. The sample contains under 110,000 clones, 70% to 80% of which appear only once. What was sequenced was PBMCs. These receptors all come from a boy aged 5-17 years in good health and CMV-seronegative.

The chain recombines TRBV6-5 with TRBJ2-7; 8 bases match TRBD1. The CDR3 is 14 residues long. CDR1 MNHEY and CDR2 SVGAGI come from the germline V gene. Trimming removed 2 bases from V and 2 bases from J; junction bases left unmatched: 2. CDR3 in DNA: TGTGCCAGCAGTTACGACAGGGGTACCTACGAGCAGTACTTC. Amino acids: CASSYDRGTYEQYF.

The CDR3 reads CAWSSGQGKDTQYF. In DNA, the CDR3 is TGTGCCTGGAGTTCCGGACAGGGGAAAGATACGCAGTATTTT. The chain has TRBV30 and TRBJ2-3, with 9 bases that match TRBD1. Germline V gives CDR1 GTSNPN, CDR2 SVGIG (reference sequence). Germline trimming cut 2 bases from V and 5 bases from J; bases unmatched to any gene: 5. The length of the CDR3 is 14 residues.

This chain links TRBV5-4 with TRBJ2-5; perhaps TRBD2 as D (6 bases). The CDR3 loop spans 14 amino acids. Deletions cut 3 bases from V and 5 bases from J, with 14 bases between. Per the germline V gene, CDR1 is SGHNT and CDR2 is YYREEE (reference sequence). For the CDR3, the DNA is TGTGCCAGCAGCTCCCGGATAGGGAGGGAGACCCAGTACTTC. This gives the protein CASSSRIGRETQYF.

J is TRBJ1-5 and V is TRBV7-9; TRBD1 matches at 9 bases. J lost 7 bases, V lost 5 bases, and 9 bases had no gene match. Germline V gives CDR1 SEHNR, CDR2 FQNEAQ (reference sequence). CDR3 length: 15 residues. The CDR3 sequence is CASSQGQGGGQPQHF. The DNA of the CDR3 is TGTGCCAGCAGCCAGGGACAGGGAGGAGGGCAGCCCCAGCATTTT.

The chain couples TRBV7-9 to TRBJ1-4, with 8 bases aligning to TRBD1. Germline CDR1 and CDR2: SEHNR and FQNEAQ (reference sequence). The CDR3 consists of 17 residues. Trimming removed 2 bases from V and 6 bases from J; junction bases left unmatched: 11. The CDR3 bases are TGTGCCAGCAGCTTAAAGGCACTTCAGGGGGCAGATGAAAAACTGTTTTTT. Encoded protein: CASSLKALQGADEKLFF.

DNA of the CDR3: TGTGCCTGGAGTGACAGGCCGAACACTGAAGCTTTCTTT. The encoded protein is CAWSDRPNTEAFF. The chain couples TRBV30 to TRBJ1-1, with a tentative D call TRBD1 (5 bases). V gave up 1 base and J gave up 1 base, with 7 bases separating them. Germline CDR1 and CDR2: GTSNPN and SVGIG (reference sequence). The CDR3 contains 13 residues.

This clone has just one count. In nucleotides, the CDR3 is TGTGCCTGGAGTGGCAGGGTCAACGAGCAGTACTTC. Its translation is CAWSGRVNEQYF. The chain has TRBV30 and TRBJ2-7; tentatively, D is TRBD1 (5 bases). CDR3 length: 12 residues. With 1 base removed from V and 5 bases from J, the gap between germline ends came to 9 bases. The germline CDR1 and CDR2 sequences are GTSNPN and SVGIG (reference sequence).

The rearrangement joins TRBV4-2 to TRBJ2-4, with a tentative D call TRBD2 (5 bases). Germline-derived CDR1 and CDR2 are LGHNA and YNFKEQ. Between the trimmed V and J ends, which lost 0 bases and 7 bases, there was a span of 16 bases. The CDR3 has 16 residues. DNA for the CDR3: TGTGCCAGCAGCCAAGATCCACTCGCGGGTGGGAACATTCAGTACTTC. It is translated as CASSQDPLAGGNIQYF.

The V gene is TRBV6-5, the J gene TRBJ2-3, with D perhaps matching TRBD2 (6 bases). Looked up from germline, CDR1 is MNHEY and CDR2 is SVGAGI. V gave up 5 bases and J gave up 1 base, with 10 bases separating them. This CDR3 contains 14 residues. In DNA form, the CDR3 reads TGTGCCAGCAGTGGGTGGGGGGGCACAGATACGCAGTATTTT. Translating it yields CASSGWGGTDTQYF.

The genes are TRBV7-2 and TRBJ1-5, with D perhaps matching TRBD1 (6 bases). The CDR3 spans 13 residues. CDR1 is SGHTA, CDR2 FQGNSA, per germline. V lost 5 bases to trimming and J lost 5 bases, with 10 bases between them. The CDR3 bases are TGTGCCAGCAGCGAGGGGGGGTATCAGCCCCAGCATTTT. Protein: CASSEGGYQPQHF.

V gene TRBV10-3 combines with J gene TRBJ2-3, with TRBD2 matching over 14 bases. V shed 6 bases and J 3 bases; nucleotides not matched to a gene: 2. The CDR3 length is 15 residues. Germline-derived CDR1 and CDR2 are ENHRY and SYGVKD. DNA for the CDR3: TGTGCCATCAGCGGGACTAGCGGGAGTACAGATACGCAGTATTTT. This sequence encodes CAISGTSGSTDTQYF.

This clone has a handful of counts. The V call is TRBV19, the J call TRBJ1-2; 10 bases fit TRBD1. Trimming took 6 bases from V and 3 from J; bases not matched to a gene: 4. CDR3 length: 14 amino acids. Germline-derived CDR1 and CDR2 are LNHDA and SQIVND (reference sequence). The CDR3 protein is CASSAGTGDYGYTF. CDR3 nucleotides: TGTGCCAGTAGCGCAGGGACAGGGGACTATGGCTACACCTTC.

This chain joins TRBV6-1 and TRBJ2-7, with a tentative D call TRBD1 (5 bases). Germline assignment: CDR1 MNHNS and CDR2 SASEGT. Trimming removed 4 bases from V and 0 bases from J, with 13 bases in between. The CDR3 has 15 amino acids. CDR3 sequence (DNA): TGTGCCAGCAGTGTACTCCAGGGTGCCTCCTACGAGCAGTACTTC. This encodes CASSVLQGASYEQYF.

This clone was recorded a few times. V gene TRBV30 combines with J gene TRBJ2-2; tentative D call: TRBD1 (6 bases). V lost 4 bases to trimming and J lost 7 bases, with 19 bases between them. The germline V gene has CDR1 GTSNPN and CDR2 SVGIG (reference sequence). The CDR3 is made up of 15 amino acids. The DNA for the CDR3 is TGTGCCTGGACCCATGACCTCGGACAGCTCGGGGAGCTGTTTTTT. This translates into CAWTHDLGQLGELFF.

The chain uses TRBV7-9 and TRBJ1-4; D remains ambiguous. Per the germline V gene, CDR1 is SEHNR and CDR2 is FQNEAQ (reference sequence). This CDR3 spans 14 amino acids. Trimming stripped 4 bases from V and 5 bases from J, with 11 bases between. CDR3 sequence (DNA): TGTGCCAGCAGCTCATCACGGTGGAATGAAAAACTGTTTTTT. It codes for CASSSSRWNEKLFF.

This clone was detected once. CDR3 loop: CASTKGQGTIEAFF. The CDR3 DNA is TGCGCCAGCACCAAAGGACAGGGGACTATTGAAGCTTTCTTT. The V gene is TRBV5-1, the J gene TRBJ1-1; 9 bases are a match to TRBD1. The germline CDR1 and CDR2 sequences are SGHRS and YFSETQ. The J segment lost 7 bases and the V segment lost 6 bases, leaving 10 bases of the junction unmatched. This CDR3 is 14 amino acids long.

As regards this clone: The CDR3 end shows no conserved phenylalanine or tryptophan, and so a read error is likely. The chain employs TRBV5-6 and TRBJ2-2; perhaps TRBD1 as D (6 bases). This CDR3 contains 16 residues. V was pared by 4 bases and J by 0 bases, with 13 bases between. CDR1 is SGHDT and CDR2 is YYEEEE in the germline V gene. CDR3 protein: CASSAGTKANTGELFV. CDR3 in DNA: TGTGCCAGCAGCGCCGGGACAAAAGCGAACACCGGGGAGCTGTTTGTT.

This sequence joins TRBV9 and TRBJ1-5, with D perhaps matching TRBD1 (5 bases). Germline CDR1 and CDR2: SGDLS and YYNGEE. V was clipped by 3 bases and J by 0 bases, with 7 bases between them. The CDR3 covers 14 residues. The CDR3 nucleotides read TGTGCCAGCAGCGCGACAGATAGCAATCAGCCCCAGCATTTT. It codes for CASSATDSNQPQHF.

The CDR3 here is CASSPGGPGGETQYF. The CDR3 DNA reads as TGTGCCAGTAGCCCAGGGGGCCCGGGCGGGGAGACCCAGTACTTC. The chain is built from TRBV19 and TRBJ2-5; TRBD1 agrees at 8 bases. Germline V CDR1 and CDR2: LNHDA, SQIVND (reference sequence). The ends lost 6 bases at V and 5 bases at J; junction bases unmatched: 11. The CDR3 consists of 15 residues. The variable domain in full, with the rest retrieved from reference TRBV19 and TRBJ2-5, is DGGITQSPKYLFRKEGQNVTLSCEQNLNHDAMYWYRQDPGQGLRLIYYSQIVNDFQKGDIAEGYSVSREKKESFPLTVTSAQKNPTAFYLCASSPGGPGGETQYFGPGTRLLVL.

V usage is TRBV7-9 and J usage is TRBJ2-1; 9 positions match TRBD2. This CDR3 is 18 amino acids long. With V trimmed by 1 base and J by 5 bases, 12 bases remained unmatched. Germline V CDR1 and CDR2: SEHNR, FQNEAQ (reference sequence). The CDR3 here is CASSLEGSGSPGDNEQFF. The CDR3 DNA follows: TGTGCCAGCAGCTTAGAAGGTAGCGGGAGCCCCGGGGACAATGAGCAGTTCTTC.

The chain links TRBV18 to TRBJ2-7, with 8 bases lining up with TRBD2. The length of the CDR3 is 14 residues. V shed 3 bases, J shed 4 bases, and the junction held 5 bases outside the gene matches. Germline CDR1 KGHSH, CDR2 LQKENI. Written as DNA, the CDR3 is TGTGCCAGCTCACCCGGGACTAGTGGGTACGAGCAGTACTTC. Its translation: CASSPGTSGYEQYF.

This CDR3 is CASSLGFRDWQFF. In DNA form, the CDR3 reads TGTGCCAGCAGCTTAGGTTTTAGGGACTGGCAGTTCTTC. V and J are TRBV7-6 and TRBJ2-1; tentatively, D is TRBD2 (6 bases). Germline V gene lookup returns CDR1 SGHVS and CDR2 FNYEAQ. V lost 1 base and J 12 bases, leaving 13 bases between the germline ends. The CDR3 sequence is 13 residues long.

The V gene is TRBV7-2, the J gene TRBJ2-7; D is unresolved. Germline V CDR1 and CDR2: SGHTA, FQGNSA. The CDR3 is 12 amino acids. V gave up 1 base and J gave up 6 bases, with 7 bases separating them. The CDR3 sequence: CASSLVGFEQYF. The CDR3 DNA reads TGTGCCAGCAGCTTAGTGGGCTTCGAGCAGTACTTC.

This chain joins TRBV5-6 and TRBJ1-2; D gene uncertain. Trimming removed 0 bases at V and 0 bases at J, with 9 bases between. Germline CDR1 is SGHDT and CDR2 is YYEEEE. The CDR3 totals 15 residues. This CDR3 is CASSLVLAANYGYTF. CDR3 DNA: TGTGCCAGCAGCTTGGTGCTGGCCGCTAACTATGGCTACACCTTC.

The chain is built from TRBV7-6 and TRBJ1-4; possibly TRBD1 for D (5 bases). Germline lookup yields CDR1 SGHVS and CDR2 FNYEAQ. V shed 5 bases and J shed 12 bases, with 16 bases lying between them. This CDR3 is built from 13 residues. The CDR3 protein is CASSPAGHTQLFF. The CDR3 bases are TGTGCCAGCAGCCCAGCGGGGCACACTCAACTGTTTTTT.

The chain recombines TRBV2 with TRBJ1-5, with TRBD1 matching over 8 bases. This CDR3 contains 16 residues. CDR1 SNHLY and CDR2 FYNNEI come from the germline V gene. Trimming removed 6 bases from V and 0 bases from J; junction bases left unmatched: 7. The CDR3 region has the DNA TGTGCCAGCAGACCAGACAGGGGAGGTAGCAATCAGCCCCAGCATTTT. It is translated as CASRPDRGGSNQPQHF. Complete variable domain (other parts from reference TRBV2 and TRBJ1-5): EPEVTQTPSHQVTQMGQEVILRCVPISNHLYFYWYRQILGQKVEFLVSFYNNEISEKSEIFDDQFSVERPDGSNFTLKIRSTKLEDSAMYFCASRPDRGGSNQPQHFGDGTRLSIL.

The genes are TRBV28 and TRBJ1-4; tentatively, D is TRBD1 (5 bases). The CDR3 has 12 amino acids. Germline assignment: CDR1 MDHEN and CDR2 SYDVKM. Trimming shortened V by 8 bases and J by 5 bases, and 9 bases separated the two germline ends. In DNA form, the CDR3 reads TGTGCCAGCTGGGCAGGGAATGAAAAACTGTTTTTT. Translation: CASWAGNEKLFF.